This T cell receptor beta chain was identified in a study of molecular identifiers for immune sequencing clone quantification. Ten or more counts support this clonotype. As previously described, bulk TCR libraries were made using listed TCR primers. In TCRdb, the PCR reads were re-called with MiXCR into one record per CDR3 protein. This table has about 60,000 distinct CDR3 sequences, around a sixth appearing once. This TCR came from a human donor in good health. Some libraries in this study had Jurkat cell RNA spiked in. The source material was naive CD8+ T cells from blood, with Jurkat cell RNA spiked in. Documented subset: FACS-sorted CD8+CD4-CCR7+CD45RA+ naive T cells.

CDR3 region: CASSLSGSEQYF. CDR3 in DNA: TGTGCCAGCAGTTTAAGTGGGTCCGAGCAGTACTTC. V gene TRBV27 combines with J gene TRBJ2-7; the D is unclear. With 2 bases removed from V and 6 bases from J, the gap between germline ends came to 8 bases. This CDR3 has 12 residues. The germline gives CDR1 MNHEY, CDR2 SMNVEV (reference sequence).